This TCR beta chain was recorded in a study of CD8 T cells in ankylosing spondylitis. The CDR3 loop spans 14 amino acids. Between the trimmed V and J ends, which lost 5 bases and 2 bases, there was a span of 13 bases. Germline V gives CDR1 SGHAT, CDR2 FQNNGV. This clonotype was counted at least ten times. Its antigen is unknown. Generation of TCR beta libraries employed quantitative 5'-RACE incorporating molecular barcodes. Using its own MiXCR run on the 5' RACE reads, TCRdb lists one record per CDR3 protein. The top ten hold approximately 1% of the sample, which has around 480,000 distinct CDR3 sequences, more than 15% seen once. The study's findings and limits: Some motif variants had been reported before (in reactive arthritis synovial fluid and blood). A TCR beta motif of seven or eight highly homologous variants appeared characteristic of ankylosing spondylitis blood. As for the disease-linked clones, they showed a CD8+ phenotype and occurred at relatively low frequencies in peripheral blood.

The source is a male donor with ankylosing spondylitis. V usage is TRBV11-2 and J usage is TRBJ2-7, with D possibly matching TRBD1 (5 bases). Input material: blood, either unsorted or a sorted T cell fraction (not recorded which). The CDR3 spells CASSLGRATYEQYF. The CDR3 coding sequence is TGTGCCAGCAGCCTCGGCAGGGCGACCTACGAGCAGTACTTC.